A selection of T cell receptor beta chains follows, all from one sample in a study of beta chain features in type 1 diabetes. Produced via immunoSEQ multiplex PCR; TCRdb's table is partial and in-frame only. The repertoire holds 130,000 to 150,000 clones, with roughly 50% as singletons. The specimen was Tregs from blood. The source is a young man in good health. Both conserved end residues are part of each CDR3.

V: TRBV19
CDR3: CASSRAHRVQVYEQYF

V: TRBV7-9
CDR3: CASSLGVAGYADTQYF

V: TRBV7-2
CDR3: CASSLPGNEQFF

V: TRBV6-5
CDR3: CASSYSYSLDTQYF

V: TRBV7-2
CDR3: CASSLYRDYITIQYF

V: TRBV10-1
CDR3: CASSGTGTSGRQSYEQYF

V: TRBV7-2
CDR3: CASSSGGMNTEAFF

V: TRBV30
CDR3: CAWSDETGARGTEAFF

V: TRBV30
CDR3: CAWSPWTEVTDTQYF

V: TRBV29-1
CDR3: CSVRSARRYGYTF

V: TRBV9
CDR3: CASSPRVGGGHEKLFF

V: TRBV11-2
CDR3: CASSHLRWASTDTQYF

V: TRBV4-2
CDR3: CASSQDHRSGFEQYF

V: TRBV5-6
CDR3: CASSPPGGRGETQYF

V: TRBV4-3
CDR3: CASSQFLAGGNEQFF

V: TRBV4-3
CDR3: CASSQDLNNLNYGYTF

V: TRBV18
CDR3: CASSPLRGGSYEQYF

V: TRBV6-1
CDR3: CASKQGRGSYEQYF

V: TRBV20-1
CDR3: CSASQAEQFF

V: TRBV15
CDR3: CATSDTRYEQYF

V: TRBV5-1
CDR3: CASNPGYQETQYF

V: TRBV5-1
CDR3: CASSSGLAGGNPQETQYF

V: TRBV11-2
CDR3: CASSLAGVRRTDTQYF

V: TRBV4-3
CDR3: CASTLVRERVAFF

V: TRBV18
CDR3: CASSPGYSLLEQYF

V: TRBV7-3
CDR3: CASSTDSGVNTEAFF

V: TRBV6-1
CDR3: CASSDTGDTQYF

V: TRBV2
CDR3: CASRGDRTVYGYTF

V: TRBV10-3
CDR3: CAISEGQGKLSEQYF

V: TRBV28
CDR3: CASSLGTGRAKNIQYF

V: TRBV18
CDR3: CASSPGGFRYGYTF

V: TRBV5-4
CDR3: CASTRTSSYNEQFF

V: TRBV27
CDR3: CASSYSWQGNEKLFF

V: TRBV7-8
CDR3: CASASQRGAGELFF

V: TRBV19
CDR3: CASSRIDRGRVGANVLTF

V: TRBV7-2
CDR3: CASSSQGLGNTEAFF

V: TRBV5-4
CDR3: CASSGGGSQETQYF

V: TRBV7-2
CDR3: CASSFQAGATLSTDTQYF

V: TRBV9
CDR3: CASSVTGSGAQYF

V: TRBV9
CDR3: CASSPRTGFSIGYTF

V: TRBV7-7
CDR3: CASSSALSGTQYF